This T cell receptor (beta chain) was recorded in a study of OX40 agonist ivuxolimab in advanced cancers. Across the whole study: Participants, about 83% male, averaged roughly 60 years of age, ranging from about 23 to 90. Having had anti-PD-1, anti-PD-L1 or anti-CTLA-4 therapy before was allowed, and under 50% had some.

Comment on this clone: No antigen is known for it.

Points from the study as a whole: The study observed clonal expansion of CD4+ and CD8+ blood T cells by week 6 at 0.1 to 3.0 mg/kg.

The table came from immunoSEQ multiplex PCR; TCRdb's copy has only in-frame clones and leaves some out. The sample contains under 100,000 clones, 84% of which appear only once. The TCR originated in an adult with an advanced solid tumor such as melanoma, head and neck, liver or kidney cancer. The source was CD4+ or CD8+ T cells sorted from blood, collected in a trial of the OX40 agonist ivuxolimab.

CDR3 bases: TGTGCCTGGAGGCGGGGTTATCCCTCCGAGCAGTACTTC. It translates to CAWRRGYPSEQYF. The gene calls are TRBV30 and TRBJ2-7, with D perhaps matching TRBD2 (6 bases). This CDR3 has 13 residues. Trimming took 3 bases from V and 6 from J, leaving 15 bases between them. CDR1 and CDR2 (germline): GTSNPN, SVGIG (reference sequence).